This TCR beta chain was identified in a study of T cell repertoires in cytomegalovirus infection. TCRdb re-called the reads with MiXCR, one entry per CDR3 protein. The sample yields some 440,000 distinct CDR3 sequences, roughly 31% seen once. This clonotype was counted ten times or more. Antigen specificity is unknown. Study findings and constraints: Cumulative frequency of public TCR beta families picked out carriers of CMV plus the relevant HLA.

V gave up 6 bases and J gave up 1 base, with 8 bases separating them. From germline, CDR1 is SEHNR and CDR2 FQNEAQ (reference sequence). This CDR3 spans 13 amino acids. The chain couples TRBV7-9 to TRBJ2-3; D call uncertain. Sequencing input: PBMCs. This TCR was sampled from a human donor in good health (CMV status not recorded). Some clones in this sample may be carry-over from other donors' samples. The CDR3 reads CASRVGGTDTQYF. As DNA, the CDR3 is TGTGCCAGCAGGGTTGGCGGCACAGATACGCAGTATTTT.